This paragraph reports one T cell receptor (beta chain). Its antigen is not identified. The V and J ends lost 1 base and 4 bases respectively, with 12 bases between them. Per germline, CDR1 MGHRA and CDR2 YSYEKL. This CDR3 is built from 15 residues. The isolated RNA, all of it, was reverse transcribed, so expressed TCRB transcripts were what got sequenced. Assay: immunoSEQ multiplex PCR; the TCRdb copy retains only in-frame clones and omits some. The sample lists some 700,000 clones, around an eighth occurring once. The sample belongs to a study of beta chain features in type 1 diabetes. Findings of the study overall: Shorter TCRB CDR3s, moderately but significantly so, were found in Type 1 diabetes patients in all four CD4+ subsets. Comparison showed that naive, central memory and Treg TCRB repertoires appeared more similar among patients than among healthy donors.

A single heparinised draw of about 120 mL on average was taken per donor. CD4+ naive, central memory, regulatory and stem cell-like memory cells were sorted via CD45RO/CCR7/CD25/CD127/CD95/CD27. The TCR sequence derives from a man aged 18-30 years with type 1 diabetes. The V call is TRBV4-1, the J call TRBJ2-3; D may be TRBD1 (5 bases). The sequenced sample was naive CD4+ T cells from blood. This CDR3 reads CASSQGQGKADTQYF. CDR3 DNA sequence: TGCGCCAGCAGCCAAGGCCAGGGAAAGGCAGATACGCAGTATTTT.